A selection of T cell receptor beta chains follows, all from one sample in a study of blood T cell repertoires in COVID-19. Libraries were prepared by immunoSEQ multiplex PCR; TCRdb keeps only in-frame clonotypes and omits some of them. Among roughly 230,000 clones listed, about 90% were seen once. Sample: PBMCs or T cells enriched from blood (not recorded which). Receptors were obtained from a woman under 40 with acute COVID-19. Each CDR3 is given with its conserved first and last residue. Each record gives: J gene, D gene, V gene, clone size, CDR3 DNA, CDR3 protein. A D gene is named only where the DNA matches it firmly. Clone size is shown for a subset of rows, as once, few, many or a class of expanded clone.

TRBJ1-2	TRBD1	TRBV28	NA	TGTGCCAGCAGTGGGAGGACAGGGGGCTATGGCTACACCTTC	CASSGRTGGYGYTF
TRBJ1-3	NA	TRBV5-1	NA	TGCGCCAGCAGCTTGGAAGGGAGCTCTGGAAACACCATATATTTT	CASSLEGSSGNTIYF
TRBJ1-2	NA	TRBV7-2	NA	TGTGCCAGCAGCTTACGGGGAGGGCGTGAGGGCTATGGCTACACCTTC	CASSLRGGREGYGYTF
TRBJ2-2	TRBD1	TRBV6-5	NA	TGTGCCGGTTTGAGACAGGGAGTGAACACCGGGGAGCTGTTTTTT	CAGLRQGVNTGELFF
TRBJ1-2	NA	TRBV7-3	NA	TGTGCCAGCAGCCCCCATGGACAGCTTAACTATGGCTACACCTTC	CASSPHGQLNYGYTF
TRBJ1-5	TRBD1	TRBV18	NA	TGTGCCAGCTCAACAGGGGGCGATGTCAAGCCCCAGCATTTT	CASSTGGDVKPQHF
TRBJ1-6	NA	TRBV24-1	NA	TGTGCCACCCCGGAGCAAAGCTCCTATAATTCACCCCTCCACTTT	CATPEQSSYNSPLHF
TRBJ1-6	NA	TRBV7-6	NA	TGTGCCAGCAGCTCTAGGGGGGGGATTTTTAATTCACCCCTCCACTTT	CASSSRGGIFNSPLHF
TRBJ2-5	TRBD2	TRBV29-1	NA	TGCAGCGCCGGGGGGGACCAAGAGACCCAGTACTTC	CSAGGDQETQYF
TRBJ1-6	TRBD1	TRBV19	NA	TGTGCCAGTAAACCAACGGACAGGGGTGATTCACCCCTCCACTTT	CASKPTDRGDSPLHF
TRBJ2-7	NA	TRBV27	NA	TGTGCCAGCAACGAGCTAGGCCGCCAGTTCGAGCAGTACTTC	CASNELGRQFEQYF
TRBJ2-2	TRBD1	TRBV7-2	NA	TGTGCCAGCAGCTCAACAGGGGTTTCAGGCACCGGGGAGCTGTTTTTT	CASSSTGVSGTGELFF
TRBJ1-4	TRBD1	TRBV30	NA	TGTGCCTGGAGGGAACTAAACAGGGGGTATGAAAAACTGTTTTTT	CAWRELNRGYEKLFF
TRBJ1-1	NA	TRBV2	NA	TGTGCCAGCAGGTCGACAGGACGGAACACTGAAGCTTTCTTT	CASRSTGRNTEAFF
TRBJ2-1	NA	TRBV13	NA	TGTGCCAGCAGCTTTCGGGGGTACAATGAGCAGTTCTTC	CASSFRGYNEQFF
TRBJ1-3	TRBD1	TRBV14	NA	TGTGCCAGCAGCCAGGACAGGGAGAGCTCTGGAAACACCATATATTTT	CASSQDRESSGNTIYF
TRBJ1-5	TRBD1	TRBV19	once	TGTGCCAGTAGTATGATGACAGGGGGCAATCAGCCCCAGCATTTT	CASSMMTGGNQPQHF